Given below is one T cell receptor beta chain in context. Clones were read by immunoSEQ multiplex PCR, and TCRdb kept only the in-frame ones, dropping some. The sample has some 900,000 clones; around three quarters are singletons. The entry originates in a study of shared clonotypes between healthy human individuals. On the study more broadly: CD4 naive cells filled three plates per donor, CD4 memory three, CD8 naive two and CD8 memory one.

CDR1 is SEHNR and CDR2 is FQNEAQ in the germline V gene (reference sequence). V lost 4 bases and J lost 1, with 8 bases in between. The CDR3 sequence is 14 residues long. V and J are TRBV7-9 and TRBJ2-4; no firm D call. The origin of this receptor is a man in his late teens or twenties in good health. Material: memory CD4+ T cells sorted from blood. Noted subset: CD45RA-negative fraction. The CDR3 DNA is TGTGCCAGCAGCTCCAGTGGTGCCAAAAACATTCAGTACTTC. It encodes CASSSSGAKNIQYF.